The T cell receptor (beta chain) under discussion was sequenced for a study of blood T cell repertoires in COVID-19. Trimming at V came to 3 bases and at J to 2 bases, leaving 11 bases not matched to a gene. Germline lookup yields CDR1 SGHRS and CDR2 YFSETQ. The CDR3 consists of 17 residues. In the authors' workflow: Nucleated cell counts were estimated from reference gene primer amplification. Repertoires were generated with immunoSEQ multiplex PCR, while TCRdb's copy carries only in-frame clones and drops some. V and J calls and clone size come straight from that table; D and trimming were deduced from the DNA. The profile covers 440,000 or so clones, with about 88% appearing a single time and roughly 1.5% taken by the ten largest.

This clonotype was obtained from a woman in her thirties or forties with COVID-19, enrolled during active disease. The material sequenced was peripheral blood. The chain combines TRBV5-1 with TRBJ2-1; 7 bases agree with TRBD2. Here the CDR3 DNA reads TGCGCCAGCAGCTATACGTTAGCGGGTTCCACCTACAATGAGCAGTTCTTC. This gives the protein CASSYTLAGSTYNEQFF.